This is a list of T cell receptor beta chains from one sample in a study of long-term antiretroviral therapy in people with HIV. Data came from immunoSEQ multiplex PCR; TCRdb stores just in-frame clones and leaves some out. The data contain tens of thousands of clones, more than 85% of them seen just once; the ten biggest clones take up 2.5% to 3.5%. The specimen was unsorted PBMCs, collected 5.3 years after starting antiretroviral therapy. The receptors come from a man between 45 and 60 years old with HIV. The CDR3 runs from the conserved cysteine through the conserved F or W. The D gene is left open where the match is weak. Clone size appears in some rows only: once, few, many, or a class for an expanded clone.

d_call: TRBD1; j_call: TRBJ1-1; v_call: TRBV29-1; clone_size: once; cdr3_aa: CSVGWTGTGSNTEAFF; cdr3_nt: TGCAGCGTTGGGTGGACAGGGACAGGATCGAACACTGAAGCTTTCTTT
d_call: .; j_call: TRBJ1-5; v_call: TRBV5-6; clone_size: .; cdr3_aa: CASSNHNEGYSNQPQHF; cdr3_nt: TGTGCCAGCAGCAACCACAACGAGGGGTATAGCAATCAGCCCCAGCATTTT
d_call: .; j_call: TRBJ2-7; v_call: TRBV18; clone_size: .; cdr3_aa: CASSPPVGDSSSYEQYF; cdr3_nt: TGTGCCAGCTCACCGCCTGTGGGGGACTCGAGCTCCTACGAGCAGTACTTC
d_call: .; j_call: TRBJ1-2; v_call: TRBV4-1; clone_size: .; cdr3_aa: CASSQDLSVAGYTF; cdr3_nt: TGCGCCAGCAGCCAAGATCTGTCAGTCGCTGGCTACACCTTC
d_call: TRBD1; j_call: TRBJ1-1; v_call: TRBV5-1; clone_size: .; cdr3_aa: CASRPGTGGNTEAFF; cdr3_nt: TGCGCCAGCAGACCCGGGACAGGGGGAAACACTGAAGCTTTCTTT
d_call: TRBD2; j_call: TRBJ2-3; v_call: TRBV5-1; clone_size: .; cdr3_aa: CASSSSGVTDTQYF; cdr3_nt: TGCGCCAGCAGCTCGAGCGGGGTAACAGATACGCAGTATTTT
d_call: TRBD2; j_call: TRBJ2-1; v_call: TRBV7-8; clone_size: .; cdr3_aa: CASSPRTRAYNEQFF; cdr3_nt: TGTGCCAGCAGCCCGAGGACTAGAGCCTACAATGAGCAGTTCTTC
d_call: .; j_call: TRBJ1-2; v_call: TRBV4-3; clone_size: .; cdr3_aa: CASSQTGTKVGYGYTF; cdr3_nt: TGCGCCAGCAGCCAAACCGGGACTAAAGTTGGGTATGGCTACACCTTC
d_call: TRBD1; j_call: TRBJ1-2; v_call: TRBV5-1; clone_size: .; cdr3_aa: CASMTGASNYGYTF; cdr3_nt: TGCGCCAGTATGACAGGGGCATCTAACTATGGCTACACCTTC
d_call: .; j_call: TRBJ1-2; v_call: TRBV27; clone_size: few; cdr3_aa: CASRTAGNYGYTF; cdr3_nt: TGTGCCAGCAGGACAGCTGGGAACTATGGCTACACCTTC
d_call: TRBD1; j_call: TRBJ2-2; v_call: TRBV4-1; clone_size: .; cdr3_aa: CASSQEGTGVGGELFF; cdr3_nt: TGCGCCAGCAGCCAAGAAGGGACAGGGGTGGGCGGGGAGCTGTTTTTT
d_call: .; j_call: TRBJ2-6; v_call: TRBV5-1; clone_size: .; cdr3_aa: CASSLGGPGANVLTF; cdr3_nt: TGCGCCAGCAGCTTGGGGGGGCCTGGGGCCAACGTCCTGACTTTC
d_call: TRBD1; j_call: TRBJ1-1; v_call: TRBV10-3; clone_size: .; cdr3_aa: CAISEGQENTEAFF; cdr3_nt: TGTGCCATCAGTGAGGGACAGGAAAACACTGAAGCTTTCTTT
d_call: TRBD1; j_call: TRBJ2-7; v_call: TRBV4-3; clone_size: .; cdr3_aa: CASSQIQGGYEQYF; cdr3_nt: TGCGCCAGCAGCCAAATACAGGGGGGCTACGAGCAGTACTTC
d_call: .; j_call: TRBJ2-7; v_call: TRBV19; clone_size: .; cdr3_aa: CPQTNLTYEQYF; cdr3_nt: TGTCCCCAGACCAATTTGACCTACGAGCAGTACTTC
d_call: .; j_call: TRBJ1-1; v_call: TRBV19; clone_size: .; cdr3_aa: CASSIGTEAFF; cdr3_nt: TGTGCCAGTAGTATAGGCACTGAAGCTTTCTTT
d_call: .; j_call: TRBJ2-7; v_call: TRBV5-1; clone_size: .; cdr3_aa: CASRGDGWSYEQYF; cdr3_nt: TGCGCCAGCAGGGGTGACGGCTGGTCCTACGAGCAGTACTTC
d_call: .; j_call: TRBJ1-2; v_call: TRBV27; clone_size: .; cdr3_aa: CASGGRTDYGYTF; cdr3_nt: TGTGCCAGCGGGGGTCGGACAGACTATGGCTACACCTTC
d_call: .; j_call: TRBJ2-6; v_call: TRBV9; clone_size: .; cdr3_aa: CASSGKGGQTVLSGANVLTF; cdr3_nt: TGTGCCAGCAGCGGGAAGGGGGGCCAAACCGTTCTCTCTGGGGCCAACGTCCTGACTTTC
d_call: .; j_call: TRBJ2-3; v_call: TRBV5-6; clone_size: once; cdr3_aa: CASSLDVARPGDTQYF; cdr3_nt: TGTGCCAGCAGCTTGGACGTGGCTCGGCCCGGAGATACGCAGTATTTT
d_call: .; j_call: TRBJ2-1; v_call: TRBV18; clone_size: .; cdr3_aa: CASSPAEDNEQFF; cdr3_nt: TGTGCCAGCTCACCAGCCGAGGACAATGAGCAGTTCTTC
d_call: .; j_call: TRBJ1-2; v_call: TRBV7-2; clone_size: .; cdr3_aa: CASSLVLGVHGYTF; cdr3_nt: TGTGCCAGCAGCTTGGTATTGGGGGTCCATGGCTACACCTTC
d_call: .; j_call: TRBJ1-5; v_call: TRBV6-1; clone_size: .; cdr3_aa: CASTGWDNQPQHF; cdr3_nt: TGTGCCAGCACAGGGTGGGATAATCAGCCCCAGCATTTT
d_call: TRBD2; j_call: TRBJ2-1; v_call: TRBV6-1; clone_size: .; cdr3_aa: CASSGLAGVGEQFF; cdr3_nt: TGTGCCAGCAGTGGACTAGCGGGGGTTGGTGAGCAGTTCTTC
d_call: .; j_call: TRBJ1-2; v_call: TRBV11-2; clone_size: .; cdr3_aa: CASSLGTLNYGYTF; cdr3_nt: TGTGCCAGCAGTCTTGGAACACTTAACTATGGCTACACCTTC
d_call: .; j_call: TRBJ2-7; v_call: TRBV11-3; clone_size: once; cdr3_aa: CASSLALGYEQYF; cdr3_nt: TGTGCCAGCAGCTTAGCGCTGGGATACGAGCAGTACTTC
d_call: TRBD1; j_call: TRBJ1-5; v_call: TRBV11-2; clone_size: .; cdr3_aa: CASSRQGTNQPQHF; cdr3_nt: TGTGCCAGCAGCCGACAGGGGACCAATCAGCCCCAGCATTTT
d_call: TRBD1; j_call: TRBJ1-2; v_call: TRBV25-1; clone_size: .; cdr3_aa: CASSNSGQGRSYTF; cdr3_nt: TGTGCCAGCAGTAACTCGGGACAGGGAAGGAGCTACACCTTC
d_call: TRBD2; j_call: TRBJ2-3; v_call: TRBV27; clone_size: once; cdr3_aa: CASSPLAGGETQYF; cdr3_nt: TGTGCCAGCAGTCCTTTAGCGGGGGGAGAAACGCAGTATTTT
d_call: TRBD2; j_call: TRBJ2-1; v_call: TRBV5-1; clone_size: .; cdr3_aa: CASSLVGTSGGAGVNEQFF; cdr3_nt: TGCGCCAGCAGCTTGGTCGGGACTAGCGGGGGGGCCGGGGTCAATGAGCAGTTCTTC
d_call: .; j_call: TRBJ1-1; v_call: TRBV6-5; clone_size: .; cdr3_aa: CASSHRDTIYTEAFF; cdr3_nt: TGTGCCAGCAGTCACCGGGACACCATTTACACTGAAGCTTTCTTT
d_call: TRBD1; j_call: TRBJ1-6; v_call: TRBV2; clone_size: .; cdr3_aa: CASSEDRVGNSPLHF; cdr3_nt: TGTGCCAGCAGTGAGGACAGGGTAGGCAATTCACCCCTCCACTTT
d_call: TRBD2; j_call: TRBJ2-3; v_call: TRBV5-1; clone_size: .; cdr3_aa: CASSLAGGLDTQYF; cdr3_nt: TGCGCCAGCAGCTTGGCGGGGGGGCTTGATACGCAGTATTTT
d_call: .; j_call: TRBJ1-1; v_call: TRBV10-2; clone_size: .; cdr3_aa: CASSETRGTEAFF; cdr3_nt: TGCGCCAGCAGTGAGACGAGGGGGACTGAAGCTTTCTTT
d_call: TRBD1; j_call: TRBJ1-1; v_call: TRBV7-9; clone_size: once; cdr3_aa: CASSGTGPNTEAFF; cdr3_nt: TGTGCCAGCAGTGGGACAGGGCCGAACACTGAAGCTTTCTTT
d_call: .; j_call: TRBJ1-6; v_call: TRBV18; clone_size: .; cdr3_aa: CASSLSGSPLHF; cdr3_nt: TGTGCCAGCTCACTATCAGGGTCACCCCTCCACTTT
d_call: .; j_call: TRBJ2-2; v_call: TRBV5-1; clone_size: .; cdr3_aa: CASGQPTGELFF; cdr3_nt: TGCGCCTCCGGACAGCCCACCGGGGAGCTGTTTTTT
d_call: .; j_call: TRBJ2-7; v_call: TRBV10-3; clone_size: .; cdr3_aa: CAISESIGDEQYF; cdr3_nt: TGTGCCATCAGTGAGTCGATAGGTGACGAGCAGTACTTC
d_call: .; j_call: TRBJ1-1; v_call: TRBV5-6; clone_size: .; cdr3_aa: CASSLGQMNTEAFF; cdr3_nt: TGTGCCAGCAGCTTGGGACAGATGAACACTGAAGCTTTCTTT
d_call: .; j_call: TRBJ1-3; v_call: TRBV5-1; clone_size: .; cdr3_aa: CASSLGGNGNTIYF; cdr3_nt: TGCGCCAGCAGCTTGGGCGGGAATGGAAACACCATATATTTT
d_call: .; j_call: TRBJ1-1; v_call: TRBV29-1; clone_size: .; cdr3_aa: CSVTEAYTEAFF; cdr3_nt: TGCAGCGTGACGGAAGCCTACACTGAAGCTTTCTTT
d_call: .; j_call: TRBJ1-2; v_call: TRBV28; clone_size: .; cdr3_aa: CASRVQGSHGYTF; cdr3_nt: TGTGCCAGCAGGGTACAGGGTAGCCATGGCTACACCTTC
d_call: .; j_call: TRBJ1-4; v_call: TRBV9; clone_size: .; cdr3_aa: CASSPRVANEKLFF; cdr3_nt: TGTGCCAGCAGCCCCAGGGTGGCTAATGAAAAACTGTTTTTT
d_call: .; j_call: TRBJ1-2; v_call: TRBV5-6; clone_size: .; cdr3_aa: CASSLGELRRQVNYGYTF; cdr3_nt: TGTGCCAGCAGCTTGGGTGAATTGCGGCGCCAGGTAAACTATGGCTACACCTTC
d_call: .; j_call: TRBJ2-4; v_call: TRBV6-1; clone_size: .; cdr3_aa: CASRRGFIAKNIQYF; cdr3_nt: TGTGCCAGCAGGCGAGGGTTCATAGCCAAAAACATTCAGTACTTC
d_call: .; j_call: TRBJ1-1; v_call: TRBV5-1; clone_size: .; cdr3_aa: CASSLGVQGWVLTEAFF; cdr3_nt: TGCGCCAGCAGCTTGGGGGTCCAGGGTTGGGTTCTCACTGAAGCTTTCTTT
d_call: .; j_call: TRBJ1-1; v_call: TRBV6-1; clone_size: once; cdr3_aa: CASSARAEAFF; cdr3_nt: TGTGCCAGCAGTGCTCGAGCAGAAGCTTTCTTT
d_call: TRBD1; j_call: TRBJ1-2; v_call: TRBV30; clone_size: .; cdr3_aa: CAWSRGTGGVFYGYTF; cdr3_nt: TGTGCCTGGTCGCGCGGGACAGGGGGCGTTTTCTATGGCTACACCTTC
d_call: .; j_call: TRBJ1-2; v_call: TRBV2; clone_size: .; cdr3_aa: CASSIGALYGYTF; cdr3_nt: TGTGCCAGCAGTATAGGGGCTCTCTATGGCTACACCTTC
d_call: .; j_call: TRBJ1-2; v_call: TRBV30; clone_size: .; cdr3_aa: CAWSVRGSNYGYTF; cdr3_nt: TGTGCCTGGAGTGTACGGGGGAGTAACTATGGCTACACCTTC
d_call: TRBD1; j_call: TRBJ2-2; v_call: TRBV11-2; clone_size: .; cdr3_aa: CASSLERGRGGELFF; cdr3_nt: TGTGCCAGCAGCTTAGAGAGGGGGCGCGGCGGGGAGCTGTTTTTT
d_call: .; j_call: TRBJ2-1; v_call: TRBV15; clone_size: .; cdr3_aa: CATSREAAREQFF; cdr3_nt: TGTGCCACCAGCAGAGAGGCAGCCCGGGAGCAGTTCTTC
d_call: TRBD2; j_call: TRBJ2-1; v_call: TRBV6-6; clone_size: .; cdr3_aa: CASSNSASGGADEQFF; cdr3_nt: TGTGCCAGCAGCAACTCGGCTAGCGGGGGGGCCGATGAGCAGTTCTTC
d_call: TRBD1; j_call: TRBJ2-7; v_call: TRBV5-5; clone_size: .; cdr3_aa: CASTAGTGLTYEQYF; cdr3_nt: TGTGCCAGCACCGCCGGGACAGGGCTAACCTACGAGCAGTACTTC
d_call: .; j_call: TRBJ2-1; v_call: TRBV20-1; clone_size: .; cdr3_aa: CSANRYNEQFF; cdr3_nt: TGCAGTGCTAACCGCTACAATGAGCAGTTCTTC
d_call: .; j_call: TRBJ2-1; v_call: TRBV11-2; clone_size: .; cdr3_aa: CASSLEGLADNEQFF; cdr3_nt: TGTGCCAGCAGCTTAGAGGGCTTAGCCGATAATGAGCAGTTCTTC
d_call: TRBD1; j_call: TRBJ1-6; v_call: TRBV27; clone_size: .; cdr3_aa: CASSPGQLNSPLHF; cdr3_nt: TGTGCCAGCAGCCCGGGACAGCTTAATTCACCCCTCCACTTT